One and the same sample provided the 24 T cell receptor beta chains below, sequenced in a study of technical replicates of blood from several donors. Generated by immunoSEQ multiplex PCR, the TCRdb table keeps only in-frame clones and is missing some. Of over 80,000 clones listed, around 96% are singletons. The sequenced sample was T cells isolated from PBMCs. These receptors came from a human donor in good health.

The genes are TRBV29-1 and TRBJ2-1; TRBD2 aligns across 9 bases. This CDR3 is 17 amino acids long. After removal of 0 bases from V and 2 bases from J, the junction contained 8 bases not matched to a gene. Germline CDR1 SQVTM, CDR2 ANQGSEA. The CDR3 coding sequence is TGCAGCGTTGAAGATAATATAGCGGGAGTGCCCTACAATGAGCAGTTCTTC. Protein: CSVEDNIAGVPYNEQFF.

This clone has only one observation. The chain uses TRBV6-5 and TRBJ1-4; tentative D call: TRBD1 (5 bases). The germline V gene encodes CDR1 MNHEY and CDR2 SVGAGI. V gave up 5 bases and J gave up 8 bases, with 12 bases separating them. The CDR3 runs 13 residues. CDR3 in amino acids: CASSIQGGEKLFF. The DNA of the CDR3 is TGTGCCAGCAGTATTCAGGGAGGGGAAAAACTGTTTTTT.

The chain carries TRBV21-1 and TRBJ2-2; no DNA check was done on the table's D call, TRBD2. TRBV21-1 is a listed pseudogene. The CDR3 sequence is 16 residues long. Here the CDR3 DNA reads TGTGCCAGCAGCAAACGACCTAGCGGACTTACCGGGGAGCTGTTTTTT. Protein sequence: CASSKRPSGLTGELFF.

The chain carries TRBV4-2 and TRBJ2-7; TRBD2 might be the D (5 bases). The germline gives CDR1 LGHNA, CDR2 YNFKEQ. V was trimmed by 0 bases and J by 4 bases, leaving 13 bases between them. The CDR3 has 15 amino acids. CDR3 nucleotide sequence: TGTGCCAGCAGCCAAGAGGGGAGAGTCCCTTACGAGCAGTACTTC. Translating gives CASSQEGRVPYEQYF.

This chain connects TRBV6-5 to TRBJ2-7; 9 bases map to TRBD1. Germline values: CDR1 MNHEY, CDR2 SVGAGI. The CDR3 is made up of 15 amino acids. V was pared by 0 bases and J by 4 bases, with 4 bases of the junction left unmatched. This chain's CDR3 is CASSYSLQGAYEQYF. Written as DNA, the CDR3 is TGTGCCAGCAGTTACTCTTTACAGGGGGCTTACGAGCAGTACTTC.

The chain uses TRBV7-9 and TRBJ2-1, with 9 bases that match TRBD2. The CDR3 sequence is 11 residues long. Germline CDR1 is SEHNR and CDR2 is FQNEAQ (reference sequence). V dropped 6 bases and J dropped 15; count of bases not matched to a gene: 6. In DNA, the CDR3 is TGTGCCAGCAGACCCGGGACTAGCACGTTCTTC. Protein product: CASRPGTSTFF. Filled out from reference TRBV7-9 and TRBJ2-1, the complete variable domain reads DTGVSQNPRHKITKRGQNVTFRCDPISEHNRLYWYRQTLGQGPEFLTYFQNEAQLEKSRLLSDRFSAERPKGSFSTLEIQRTEQGDSAMYLCASRPGTSTFFGPGTRLTVL.

The chain recombines TRBV10-3 with TRBJ2-1; TRBD2 aligns across 9 bases. V shed 9 bases, J shed 6 bases, and the junction held 6 bases outside the gene matches. The germline CDR1 and CDR2 sequences are ENHRY and SYGVKD. CDR3 length: 13 amino acids. CDR3 in amino acids: CAIASGTLNEQFF. The DNA for the CDR3 is TGTGCCATAGCTAGCGGGACCCTCAATGAGCAGTTCTTC.

The rearrangement uses TRBV6-6 and TRBJ2-1, with D possibly being TRBD1 (5 bases). The V end lost 2 bases, the J end lost 5 bases, and 16 bases lay between the germline ends. Germline V gene lookup returns CDR1 MNHNY and CDR2 SVGAGI (reference sequence). The CDR3 length is 16 residues. The CDR3 DNA follows: TGTGCCAGCAGTTACGGCCTGGGGCGAACCAACAATGAGCAGTTCTTC. The encoded protein is CASSYGLGRTNNEQFF.

CDR3 sequence reads: CATSTSFDTQYF. In nucleotides, the CDR3 is TGTGCCACCTCGACTAGTTTTGATACGCAGTATTTT. The chain links TRBV10-3 to TRBJ2-3; D possibly corresponds to TRBD2 (6 bases). The V gene lost 10 bases and the J gene lost 6 bases, with 14 bases spanning the gap. The CDR3 is made up of 12 amino acids. Germline loops: CDR1 ENHRY, CDR2 SYGVKD.

The CDR3 here is CASSQGTGVQPQHF. The CDR3 nucleotides read TGTGCCAGCAGCCAAGGGACAGGGGTTCAGCCCCAGCATTTT. The V gene is TRBV9, the J gene TRBJ1-5; the match to TRBD1 covers 10 bases. In germline, CDR1 is SGDLS, CDR2 YYNGEE. The CDR3 loop spans 14 amino acids. The V segment lost 4 bases and the J segment 6 bases; nucleotides outside the gene matches: 4.

The V and J genes are TRBV18 and TRBJ2-1; 10 nucleotides line up with TRBD2. The germline V gene encodes CDR1 KGHSH and CDR2 LQKENI. Trimming cost V 3 bases and J 4 bases; bases outside gene matches: 6. This CDR3 is built from 16 residues. The CDR3 DNA sequence: TGTGCCAGCTCACCTACTAGCGGGAATATATACAATGAGCAGTTCTTC. Amino acids: CASSPTSGNIYNEQFF.

The CDR3 sequence is CASSADSGTEQFF. As DNA, the CDR3 is TGTGCCAGCAGCGCCGATAGCGGGACTGAGCAGTTCTTC. The chain combines TRBV9 with TRBJ2-1; 8 bases are a match to TRBD2. CDR1 SGDLS and CDR2 YYNGEE come from the germline V gene. The V gene end was trimmed by 3 bases and the J gene end by 9 bases; junction bases not matched to a gene: 5. CDR3 size: 13 residues.

The J gene is TRBJ1-2, the V gene TRBV25-1; D might be TRBD1 (5 bases). The germline CDR1 and CDR2 sequences are MGHDK and SYGVNS. The CDR3 has 12 amino acids. Trimming removed 10 bases from V and 1 base from J, with 10 bases in between. CDR3 protein: CAISDNNYGYTF. DNA of the CDR3: TGTGCCATTTCGGACAATAACTATGGCTACACCTTC.

The chain couples TRBV6-5 to TRBJ1-3; D remains unclear. Germline-derived CDR1 and CDR2 are MNHEY and SVGAGI. CDR3 length equals 13 residues. V was cut by 7 bases and J by 0 bases, with 7 bases left in between. In DNA, the CDR3 is TGTGCCAGCACCCCTCCCTCTGGAAACACCATATATTTT. Its translation: CASTPPSGNTIYF.

The chain has TRBV28 and TRBJ1-1; possibly TRBD1 for D (5 bases). The CDR3 runs to 14 residues. The germline V gene encodes CDR1 MDHEN and CDR2 SYDVKM. The V gene lost 5 bases and the J gene lost 3 bases, with 13 bases spanning the gap. DNA of the CDR3: TGTGCCAGCAGTCAAGACGGAGGGGACACTGAAGCTTTCTTT. This encodes CASSQDGGDTEAFF.

The genes are TRBV19 and TRBJ2-7; D ambiguous. Between the trimmed V and J ends, which lost 4 bases and 5 bases, there was a span of 12 bases. From germline, CDR1 is LNHDA and CDR2 SQIVND (reference sequence). The CDR3 is 13 amino acids. Here the CDR3 reads CASSTLLRDEQYF. In nucleotides, the CDR3 is TGTGCCAGTAGTACCCTCTTACGGGACGAGCAGTACTTC.

The rearrangement uses TRBV11-3 and TRBJ1-1, with a tentative D call TRBD1 (5 bases). The germline gives CDR1 SGHNT, CDR2 YENEEA. The ends were cut back, 2 bases at V and 3 bases at J, with 10 bases in the middle. The CDR3 extends over 14 amino acids. DNA for the CDR3: TGTGCCAGCAGCTTACAGGGAAGGGACACTGAAGCTTTCTTT. Translated: CASSLQGRDTEAFF.

This rearrangement joins TRBV19 to TRBJ2-3; D perhaps matches TRBD1 (6 bases). CDR1 is LNHDA, CDR2 SQIVND, per germline (reference sequence). CDR3 length: 16 residues. V lost 5 bases and J lost 2, with 17 bases in between. DNA of the CDR3: TGTGCCAGTAGTGGAGGACAGAGCGGTTTCACAGATACGCAGTATTTT. Encoded protein: CASSGGQSGFTDTQYF.

The chain couples TRBV10-1 to TRBJ2-1; TRBD1 matches 8 bases. Germline V gene sequence: CDR1 WNHNN, CDR2 SYGVQD (reference sequence). The CDR3 totals 15 residues. V dropped 2 bases and J dropped 7; count of bases not matched to a gene: 7. CDR3 sequence: CASSEVGQDPNEQFF. CDR3 nucleotide sequence: TGCGCCAGCAGTGAGGTGGGACAGGATCCGAATGAGCAGTTCTTC.

This chain joins TRBV15 and TRBJ1-5; 8 bases are a match to TRBD1. This CDR3 contains 17 residues. The V gene end was trimmed by 1 base and the J gene end by 4 bases; junction bases not matched to a gene: 9. Per the germline V gene, CDR1 is LNHNV and CDR2 is YYDKDF (reference sequence). CDR3 sequence reads: CATSRGPRTGLNQPQHF. The CDR3 bases are TGTGCCACCAGCAGAGGTCCTAGGACAGGGTTAAATCAGCCCCAGCATTTT.

J is TRBJ1-2 and V is TRBV7-9, with 9 bases identical to TRBD1. Trimming removed 5 bases from V and 4 bases from J; junction bases left unmatched: 14. The CDR3 runs 17 residues. Germline CDR1 is SEHNR and CDR2 is FQNEAQ (reference sequence). The CDR3 region is CASSRPGQGTLIYGYTF. The CDR3 region has the DNA TGTGCCAGCAGCCGACCGGGACAGGGAACCCTAATCTATGGCTACACCTTC. The variable domain in full, completed from reference TRBV7-9 and TRBJ1-2, reads DTGVSQNPRHKITKRGQNVTFRCDPISEHNRLYWYRQTLGQGPEFLTYFQNEAQLEKSRLLSDRFSAERPKGSFSTLEIQRTEQGDSAMYLCASSRPGQGTLIYGYTFGSGTRLTVV.

The chain carries TRBV29-1 and TRBJ2-5; 7 positions agree with TRBD1. The length of the CDR3 is 14 residues. With 3 bases clipped from V and 2 bases from J, the junction kept 6 bases outside the gene matches. In germline, CDR1 is SQVTM, CDR2 ANQGSEA. CDR3 in amino acids: CSVDSSGQQETQYF. CDR3 DNA: TGCAGCGTTGATTCCTCGGGACAGCAAGAGACCCAGTACTTC.

The chain carries TRBV7-9 and TRBJ2-3, with D possibly matching TRBD1 (6 bases). Germline V gene sequence: CDR1 SEHNR, CDR2 FQNEAQ (reference sequence). This CDR3 contains 15 residues. The germline V and J ends were trimmed by 4 bases and 5 bases, with 16 bases remaining between them. CDR3 sequence: CASSSGNRDGDTQYF. The CDR3 bases are TGTGCCAGCAGCTCCGGGAACAGGGATGGAGATACGCAGTATTTT.

Concerning this clone: The same CDR3 arises from other DNA sequences in this sample as well. The genes are TRBV2 and TRBJ1-2; D ambiguous. Germline CDR1 SNHLY, CDR2 FYNNEI. The CDR3 covers 13 residues. V lost 2 bases, J lost 8 bases, and 12 bases lay in between. The CDR3 reads CASSERDRQGYTF. CDR3 nucleotide sequence: TGTGCCAGCAGTGAACGGGATCGGCAGGGCTACACCTTC.